The 2 T cell receptor beta chains listed next were all sequenced from one sample in a study of blood T cell repertoires in COVID-19. Using immunoSEQ multiplex PCR, the repertoire was profiled, and TCRdb retains in-frame clones only, with some absent. Of a few hundred thousand clones in the sample, around nine tenths were seen once. Sequenced sample: PBMCs or T cells enriched from blood (not recorded which). The receptors stem from a middle-aged woman who had recovered from COVID-19.

The chain is built from TRBV3-1 (or the pseudogene TRBV3-2) and TRBJ1-6; D is unresolved. CDR1 and CDR2 (germline): LGHDT, YNNKEL (reference sequence). The V end lost 2 bases, the J end lost 3 bases, and 14 bases lay between the germline ends. The CDR3 has 17 residues. CDR3 amino acids: CASSQLDPGSYNSPLHF. In DNA, the CDR3 is TGTGCCAGCAGCCAATTGGACCCCGGGAGCTATAATTCACCCCTCCACTTT.

This chain connects TRBV10-3 to TRBJ1-4; 8 bases align to TRBD1. V lost 3 bases to trimming and J lost 7 bases; unmatched junction nucleotides: 7. The CDR3 has 15 amino acids. Germline CDR1 ENHRY, CDR2 SYGVKD. CDR3 sequence (DNA): TGTGCCATCAGTGACCAGGGGGCGGGGGCTGAAAAACTGTTTTTT. Protein sequence: CAISDQGAGAEKLFF.